One sample yielded the 5 T cell receptor beta chains listed below, sequenced in a study of blood T cell repertoires in COVID-19. TCRdb's table, derived via immunoSEQ multiplex PCR, lists solely in-frame clones and lacks some. The table records some 240,000 clones, about 90% of them present only once. The sequencing sample was made of PBMCs or T cells enriched from blood (not recorded which). These receptors were taken from a woman in her thirties or forties with acute COVID-19.

The CDR3 DNA reads TGCGCCAGCAGTGATGGGTCTAGCAGCTACAATGAGCAGTTCTTC. It translates to CASSDGSSSYNEQFF. V and J are TRBV10-1 and TRBJ2-1, with D possibly being TRBD2 (5 bases). Between the trimmed V and J ends, which lost 3 bases and 3 bases, there was a span of 12 bases. This CDR3 region has 15 residues. CDR1 and CDR2 (germline): WNHNN, SYGVQD (reference sequence).

A few counts support this clone. V and J are TRBV7-9 and TRBJ1-6; 7 bases map to TRBD1. Germline CDR1 and CDR2: SEHNR and FQNEAQ (reference sequence). The CDR3 covers 13 residues. Losses at the gene ends were 10 bases for V and 5 bases for J; bases not matched to a gene: 5. This CDR3 reads CAIGQVDNSPLHF. The CDR3 coding sequence is TGTGCCATTGGACAGGTCGATAATTCACCCCTCCACTTT. The full variable domain, its missing parts supplied by reference TRBV7-9 and TRBJ1-6, is DTGVSQNPRHKITKRGQNVTFRCDPISEHNRLYWYRQTLGQGPEFLTYFQNEAQLEKSRLLSDRFSAERPKGSFSTLEIQRTEQGDSAMYLCAIGQVDNSPLHFGNGTRLTVT.

This chain uses TRBV7-9 with TRBJ2-3, with D maybe TRBD2 (5 bases). The CDR3 spans 16 residues. Trimming removed 1 base at V and 2 bases at J, with 13 bases between. Germline V gene lookup returns CDR1 SEHNR and CDR2 FQNEAQ (reference sequence). Here the CDR3 DNA reads TGTGCCAGCAGCTTAGGCGGGCTTCAGCCCACAGATACGCAGTATTTT. This translates into CASSLGGLQPTDTQYF.

As concerns this clone: Distinct nucleotide sequences in the sample also encode this CDR3. The gene calls are TRBV9 and TRBJ2-1, with 7 bases matching TRBD2. This CDR3 spans 14 amino acids. Germline V lookup: CDR1 SGDLS, CDR2 YYNGEE. J was trimmed by 5 bases and V by 0 bases; bases with no gene match: 2. CDR3 residues: CASSVGGLNNEQFF. The CDR3 coding sequence is TGTGCCAGCAGCGTAGGGGGACTAAACAATGAGCAGTTCTTC.

The chain links TRBV5-1 to TRBJ1-6; the D is unclear. The CDR3 has 14 residues. Trimming pared 4 bases from V and 8 bases from J, leaving 13 bases between. Looked up from germline, CDR1 is SGHRS and CDR2 is YFSETQ. The CDR3 loop reads CASSPAGEDSPLHF. CDR3 DNA sequence: TGCGCCAGCAGCCCGGCCGGGGAGGATTCACCCCTCCACTTT.